These 32 T cell receptor beta chains share one sample of origin, sequenced in a study of cytomegalovirus exposure and HLA in healthy donors (dated by TCRdb to the late 2010s). Libraries came from the immunoSEQ multiplex PCR assay. Held by TCRdb, this immuneACCESS table contains in-frame sequences only and omits some clones. Under half of the omission traces to an unresolved V gene where checked; the cause of the rest is unknown. This sample holds 150,000 to 200,000 clones; 85% were observed only once. Clones ranked in the top ten supply around 2.5% of the sample. The sequencing sample was made of PBMCs. The origin of the receptors is a man younger than 40 in good health and CMV-seropositive.

This sequence joins TRBV27 and TRBJ1-5; the D gene is possibly TRBD1 (6 bases). The CDR3 extends over 16 amino acids. Germline assignment: CDR1 MNHEY and CDR2 SMNVEV (reference sequence). V was cut by 3 bases and J by 7 bases, with 19 bases left in between. This CDR3 reads CASSFRQAPKGQPQHF. CDR3 bases: TGTGCCAGCAGTTTCCGACAGGCACCTAAGGGGCAGCCCCAGCATTTT.

This clone was picked up one time. The V gene is TRBV29-1, the J gene TRBJ1-4; a possible D gene is TRBD1 (5 bases). Trimming took off 8 bases at V and 6 bases at J, with 16 bases between the two ends. This CDR3 is built from 13 residues. CDR1 is SQVTM, CDR2 ANQGSEA, per germline. CDR3 sequence (DNA): TGCAGCCCGGGGCCAGGGAGGGATGAAAAACTGTTTTTT. As protein: CSPGPGRDEKLFF.

The rearrangement joins TRBV7-2 to TRBJ1-3; D is uncertain. CDR1 and CDR2 (germline): SGHTA, FQGNSA. The CDR3 totals 14 residues. Deletions cut 4 bases from V and 0 bases from J, with 7 bases between. CDR3 residues: CASSSRFSGNTIYF. The CDR3 nucleotides are TGTGCCAGCAGCTCCAGGTTCTCTGGAAACACCATATATTTT. The whole variable domain, remainder taken from reference TRBV7-2 and TRBJ1-3, is GAGVSQSPSNKVTEKGKDVELRCDPISGHTALYWYRQSLGQGLEFLIYFQGNSAPDKSGLPSDRFSAERTGGSVSTLTIQRTQQEDSAVYLCASSSRFSGNTIYFGEGSWLTVV.

This chain uses TRBV5-6 with TRBJ2-5; TRBD2 aligns across 13 bases. After removal of 3 bases from V and 2 bases from J, the junction contained 4 bases not matched to a gene. The CDR3 is 16 residues long. CDR1 is SGHDT, CDR2 YYEEEE, per germline. For the CDR3, the DNA is TGTGCCAGCAGCTCCCGACTAGCGGGGGGTCAAGAGACCCAGTACTTC. Amino acid sequence: CASSSRLAGGQETQYF.

The V gene is TRBV5-5, the J gene TRBJ1-2; TRBD1 matches 9 bases. After removal of 4 bases from V and 3 bases from J, the junction contained 10 bases not matched to a gene. Germline V gene lookup returns CDR1 SGHKS and CDR2 YYEKEE (reference sequence). The CDR3 has 16 residues. CDR3 region: CASSKGQGVQYYGYTF. CDR3 DNA sequence: TGTGCCAGCAGCAAGGGACAGGGCGTCCAGTACTATGGCTACACCTTC.

CDR3 sequence: CASSIQTGSSDTQYF. The CDR3, as DNA: TGTGCCAGTAGTATCCAGACAGGGAGCTCAGATACGCAGTATTTT. The rearrangement joins TRBV19 to TRBJ2-3; 7 bases agree with TRBD1. Germline CDR1 is LNHDA and CDR2 is SQIVND (reference sequence). Losses at the gene ends were 3 bases for V and 4 bases for J; bases not matched to a gene: 7. The CDR3 consists of 15 residues.

This clone was seen just once. The rearrangement links TRBV19 to TRBJ2-1; TRBD1 matches at 8 bases. J was trimmed by 7 bases and V by 5 bases; bases with no gene match: 1. The CDR3 is made up of 12 amino acids. CDR1 is LNHDA and CDR2 is SQIVND in the germline V gene (reference sequence). The CDR3, as DNA: TGTGCCAGTAGTCGACAGGGGAATGAGCAGTTCTTC. Translating it yields CASSRQGNEQFF.

This clone came up once. The rearrangement joins TRBV5-6 to TRBJ2-5; TRBD2 is a possible D gene (7 bases). Germline lookup yields CDR1 SGHDT and CDR2 YYEEEE. The V end lost 4 bases, the J end lost 4 bases, and 11 bases lay between the germline ends. This CDR3 is built from 13 residues. CDR3 residues: CASSPGGRETQYF. The CDR3 DNA reads TGTGCCAGCAGCCCCGGGGGGCGAGAGACCCAGTACTTC.

The genes are TRBV7-9 and TRBJ2-7; TRBD2 aligns across 10 bases. J gave up 4 bases and V 5 bases, and 8 bases lay outside the gene matches. Germline lookup yields CDR1 SEHNR and CDR2 FQNEAQ (reference sequence). The CDR3 extends over 15 amino acids. The CDR3 bases are TGTGCCAGCAGCCCTTTTAGCGGGGGGATTTACGAGCAGTACTTC. This sequence encodes CASSPFSGGIYEQYF.

This clone has a single count. This chain connects TRBV9 to TRBJ2-2, with 12 bases identical to TRBD2. Germline V gene sequence: CDR1 SGDLS, CDR2 YYNGEE. With 4 bases clipped from V and 4 bases from J, the junction kept 8 bases outside the gene matches. CDR3 length: 17 residues. The CDR3 spells CASSPRLLAGGTGELFF. The CDR3, as DNA: TGTGCCAGCAGCCCCCGGTTACTAGCGGGGGGCACCGGGGAGCTGTTTTTT.

The chain recombines TRBV9 with TRBJ2-7; 8 bases map to TRBD1. The CDR3 covers 14 residues. V was pared by 0 bases and J by 3 bases, with 2 bases of the junction left unmatched. Germline CDR1 SGDLS, CDR2 YYNGEE. CDR3 in amino acids: CASSVEQGDYEQYF. CDR3 nucleotides: TGTGCCAGCAGCGTAGAACAGGGGGACTACGAGCAGTACTTC. Based on the CDR3 plus reference TRBV9 and TRBJ2-7, the full variable domain is DSGVTQTPKHLITATGQRVTLRCSPRSGDLSVYWYQQSLDQGLQFLIQYYNGEERAKGNILERFSAQQFPDLHSELNLSSLELGDSALYFCASSVEQGDYEQYFGPGTRLTVT.

The chain joins TRBV5-4 to TRBJ1-4, with D tentatively TRBD1 (5 bases). The CDR3 extends over 14 amino acids. V lost 6 bases, J lost 8 bases, and 17 bases lay in between. Germline-derived CDR1 and CDR2 are SGHNT and YYREEE (reference sequence). CDR3 DNA: TGTGCCAGCAACCTGGACACTTCAAGGGAAAAACTGTTTTTT. It codes for CASNLDTSREKLFF.

This clone has more than one count but fewer than ten. The gene calls are TRBV2 and TRBJ2-2; D perhaps matches TRBD1 (6 bases). The V end lost 5 bases, the J end lost 4 bases, and 8 bases lay between the germline ends. From germline, CDR1 is SNHLY and CDR2 FYNNEI. This CDR3 contains 13 residues. The CDR3 DNA is TGTGCCAGCAGTCTACAGGGCACCGGGGAGCTGTTTTTT. It translates to CASSLQGTGELFF.

The CDR3 DNA sequence: TGCGCCAGCAGCTCAAAACAGGGAACGGATACGCAGTATTTT. Amino acids: CASSSKQGTDTQYF. The V call is TRBV5-1, the J call TRBJ2-3, with D possibly TRBD1 on 6 matching bases. Trimming shortened V by 3 bases and J by 6 bases, and 14 bases separated the two germline ends. Germline CDR1 is SGHRS and CDR2 is YFSETQ. The CDR3 extends over 14 amino acids.

This chain links TRBV4-3 with TRBJ2-3; D ambiguous. The CDR3 is 14 amino acids. The V and J ends lost 0 bases and 3 bases respectively, with 7 bases between them. The V gene's germline CDR1 is LGHNA and CDR2 YSLEER. The DNA for the CDR3 is TGCGCCAGCAGCCAAGAAGGAGCAACAGATACGCAGTATTTT. Translation: CASSQEGATDTQYF.

This clone was seen a few times. The rearrangement links TRBV6-4 to TRBJ2-6, with 9 bases lining up with TRBD1. J gave up 1 base and V 0 bases, and 1 base lay outside the gene matches. The CDR3 extends over 17 amino acids. The germline gives CDR1 MRHNA, CDR2 SNTAGT. The CDR3, as DNA: TGTGCCAGCAGTGACTCTGGGACAGGGTCTGGGGCCAACGTCCTGACTTTC. Protein: CASSDSGTGSGANVLTF.

CDR3 protein: CASSHDPGGSSYNSPLHF. CDR3 in DNA: TGCGCCAGCAGCCATGATCCAGGGGGTAGCTCCTATAATTCACCCCTCCACTTT. This chain connects TRBV4-3 to TRBJ1-6, with 7 bases fitting TRBD1. Germline CDR1 and CDR2: LGHNA and YSLEER. The CDR3 runs 18 residues. Germline trimming cut 3 bases from V and 0 bases from J; bases unmatched to any gene: 8.

The gene calls are TRBV5-6 and TRBJ2-7; 11 nucleotides align to TRBD2. CDR1 SGHDT and CDR2 YYEEEE come from the germline V gene. The length of the CDR3 is 14 residues. Trimming removed 6 bases from V and 5 bases from J; junction bases left unmatched: 7. CDR3 nucleotide sequence: TGTGCCAGCACCAGACTAGCGGGGTTCGACGAGCAGTACTTC. Translating it yields CASTRLAGFDEQYF.

V gene TRBV28 combines with J gene TRBJ2-7, with 10 nucleotides matching TRBD1. Per germline, CDR1 MDHEN and CDR2 SYDVKM. CDR3 length: 18 amino acids. Unmatched junction bases numbered 15, after V lost 7 bases and J lost 0 bases. The CDR3 region has the DNA TGTGCCAGCACCGGGACAGGGGCCCACACCACTCCCTCCTACGAGCAGTACTTC. Amino acids: CASTGTGAHTTPSYEQYF.

This rearrangement joins TRBV7-6 to TRBJ2-2; 11 nucleotides agree with TRBD2. With 4 bases clipped from V and 6 bases from J, the junction kept 4 bases outside the gene matches. This CDR3 spans 15 amino acids. CDR1 and CDR2 (germline): SGHVS, FNYEAQ. The CDR3 protein is CASSSRTSGSGELFF. In DNA, the CDR3 is TGTGCCAGCAGCTCCAGGACTAGCGGGTCCGGGGAGCTGTTTTTT.

The rearrangement uses TRBV9 and TRBJ2-1; a possible D gene is TRBD2 (6 bases). Germline V gene sequence: CDR1 SGDLS, CDR2 YYNGEE. The CDR3 spans 15 residues. V lost 1 base to trimming and J lost 0 bases, with 8 bases between them. As DNA, the CDR3 is TGTGCCAGCAGCGTAAGGGGACTCTCCTACAATGAGCAGTTCTTC. This gives the protein CASSVRGLSYNEQFF. Full variable domain (remainder filled in from reference TRBV9 and TRBJ2-1): DSGVTQTPKHLITATGQRVTLRCSPRSGDLSVYWYQQSLDQGLQFLIQYYNGEERAKGNILERFSAQQFPDLHSELNLSSLELGDSALYFCASSVRGLSYNEQFFGPGTRLTVL.

V usage is TRBV7-9 and J usage is TRBJ2-5, with a weak D call TRBD2 (6 bases). Germline-derived CDR1 and CDR2 are SEHNR and FQNEAQ (reference sequence). The length of the CDR3 is 14 residues. V lost 5 bases to trimming and J lost 5 bases, with 15 bases between them. The CDR3: CASSRLEGMETQYF. The CDR3, as DNA: TGTGCCAGCAGCCGACTAGAGGGTATGGAGACCCAGTACTTC.

This chain links TRBV2 with TRBJ2-3; D remains unclear. Trimming stripped 5 bases from V and 2 bases from J, with 5 bases between. Germline loops: CDR1 SNHLY, CDR2 FYNNEI. The CDR3 has 12 residues. CDR3 bases: TGTGCCAGCAGTTCCTCCACAGATACGCAGTATTTT. This codes for CASSSSTDTQYF. Supplemented by reference TRBV2 and TRBJ2-3, the full variable domain reads EPEVTQTPSHQVTQMGQEVILRCVPISNHLYFYWYRQILGQKVEFLVSFYNNEISEKSEIFDDQFSVERPDGSNFTLKIRSTKLEDSAMYFCASSSSTDTQYFGPGTRLTVL.

The chain recombines TRBV29-1 with TRBJ1-3; TRBD1 is a possible D gene (6 bases). The V and J ends lost 2 bases and 3 bases respectively, with 8 bases between them. The CDR3 runs 13 residues. CDR1 and CDR2 (germline): SQVTM, ANQGSEA. The CDR3 region is CSVEPGDGNTIYF. As DNA, the CDR3 is TGCAGCGTTGAACCAGGGGATGGAAACACCATATATTTT.

Comment on this clone: It may be a read error: a sequence one base away is much more abundant. The J gene is TRBJ2-3, the V gene TRBV7-2, with 12 bases matching TRBD2. Per the germline V gene, CDR1 is SGHTA and CDR2 is FQGNSA. The trim removed 5 bases at V and 2 bases at J, leaving 2 bases unmatched. The CDR3 consists of 15 residues. CDR3: CASSRLAGATDTQYF. The CDR3 DNA follows: TGTGCCAGCAGCCGACTAGCGGGGGCCACAGATACGCAGTATTTT.

The rearrangement links TRBV29-1 to TRBJ1-2; TRBD1 agrees at 7 bases. V shed 4 bases and J 3 bases; nucleotides not matched to a gene: 5. Germline CDR1 is SQVTM and CDR2 is ANQGSEA. The CDR3 runs to 13 residues. The chain's CDR3 is CSVGDGTDYGYTF. In DNA form, the CDR3 reads TGCAGCGTTGGGGACGGGACAGACTATGGCTACACCTTC.

This chain uses TRBV15 with TRBJ1-1; D is possibly TRBD1 (5 bases). The V and J ends lost 0 bases and 6 bases respectively, with 8 bases between them. From germline, CDR1 is LNHNV and CDR2 YYDKDF (reference sequence). The CDR3 spans 13 residues. The CDR3 reads CATSRDWGPEAFF. CDR3 nucleotides: TGTGCCACCAGCAGAGATTGGGGCCCTGAAGCTTTCTTT.

V and J are TRBV11-2 and TRBJ2-1; a possible D gene is TRBD2 (6 bases). Germline V gene lookup returns CDR1 SGHAT and CDR2 FQNNGV. V lost 5 bases, J lost 3 bases, and 17 bases lay in between. This CDR3 comprises 16 residues. The CDR3 spells CASSPSGGKDYNEQFF. In DNA form, the CDR3 reads TGTGCCAGCAGCCCCTCCGGGGGTAAGGACTACAATGAGCAGTTCTTC.

V and J are TRBV5-1 and TRBJ1-2; a weak D match, TRBD1 (6 bases). Trimming stripped 0 bases from V and 7 bases from J, with 13 bases between. CDR3 length equals 14 residues. Germline values: CDR1 SGHRS, CDR2 YFSETQ. CDR3 DNA sequence: TGCGCCAGCAGCTTGGGACAGAGGGGGAGTGGCTACACCTTC. Translation: CASSLGQRGSGYTF.

The chain couples TRBV5-1 to TRBJ2-3; TRBD2 agrees at 7 bases. CDR1 and CDR2 (germline): SGHRS, YFSETQ. This CDR3 is 16 amino acids long. J gave up 5 bases and V 4 bases, and 13 bases lay outside the gene matches. The CDR3 sequence is CASSTRVPGRGDTQYF. For the CDR3, the DNA is TGCGCCAGCAGCACCAGGGTACCAGGGAGGGGAGATACGCAGTATTTT.

This clone was seen a few times. The chain uses TRBV25-1 and TRBJ2-7; 12 nucleotides match TRBD2. The CDR3 is made up of 15 amino acids. V dropped 4 bases and J dropped 7; count of bases not matched to a gene: 8. Germline lookup yields CDR1 MGHDK and CDR2 SYGVNS. The CDR3 DNA follows: TGTGCCAGCAGTGCCCTAGCGGGGGGGCCTAGGGAGCAGTACTTC. Translated, it gives CASSALAGGPREQYF.

The J gene is TRBJ1-1, the V gene TRBV10-3, with D unclear. CDR1 is ENHRY, CDR2 SYGVKD, per germline. V dropped 5 bases and J dropped 3 bases, with 16 bases sitting between them. This CDR3 contains 15 residues. Written as DNA, the CDR3 is TGTGCCATCAGTTCACGGATTTTTCAGGACACTGAAGCTTTCTTT. Translated, it gives CAISSRIFQDTEAFF.